This TCR beta chain is drawn from a study of cytomegalovirus exposure and HLA in healthy donors. Study results and limitations: Sequences of the TCR beta chain were said to predict the HLA-A and HLA-B alleles of most subjects accurately. HLA alleles were associated with 18,000 or so TCR beta sequences in a later analysis at 0.05 false discovery rate. Sequence variants that were highly shared formed a cluster that was likely a sequencing artifact.

The CDR3 loop spans 13 amino acids. V lost 2 bases and J 4 bases, leaving 8 bases between the germline ends. Germline V lookup: CDR1 MNHEY, CDR2 SMNVEV (reference sequence). As concerns this clone: Antigen unknown.

In the PCR, 60 Vbeta and 13 Jbeta primers were used. The protocol was immunoSEQ multiplex PCR, while the TCRdb copy is restricted to in-frame clones and leaves out a portion. The sample has 100,000 to 150,000 clones, roughly 80% seen once. The chain recombines TRBV27 with TRBJ1-1; the D gene is possibly TRBD1 (5 bases). The receptor comes from a man in his thirties or forties in good health and CMV-seronegative. Sequenced sample: PBMCs. The CDR3 DNA sequence: TGTGCCAGCAGTTTAATGCAGGGCACTGAAGCTTTCTTT. It codes for CASSLMQGTEAFF.